This T cell receptor (beta chain) was sequenced during a study of cytomegalovirus exposure and HLA in healthy donors. The PCR made use of 60 Vbeta and 13 Jbeta primers. Libraries were prepared by immunoSEQ multiplex PCR; TCRdb keeps only in-frame clonotypes and omits some of them. The sample holds a few hundred thousand clones, around two thirds seen once. The V gene end was trimmed by 7 bases and the J gene end by 8 bases; junction bases not matched to a gene: 7. CDR1 and CDR2 (germline): SGHRS, YFSETQ. The CDR3 covers 13 residues. The chain is built from TRBV5-1 and TRBJ1-4, with 8 bases identical to TRBD1. This TCR was sampled from a female donor in good health and CMV-seronegative. The sequenced sample consisted of PBMCs. The CDR3, as DNA: TGCGCCAGCGGAGACAGGGGATTCGAAAAACTGTTTTTT. Its protein is CASGDRGFEKLFF.